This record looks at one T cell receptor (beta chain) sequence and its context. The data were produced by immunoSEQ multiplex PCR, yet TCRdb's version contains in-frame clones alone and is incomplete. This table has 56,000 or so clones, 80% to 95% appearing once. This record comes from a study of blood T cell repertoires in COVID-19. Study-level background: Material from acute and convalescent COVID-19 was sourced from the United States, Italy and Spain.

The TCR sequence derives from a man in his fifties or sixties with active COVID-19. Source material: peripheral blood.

The CDR3 coding sequence is TGTGCCAGCAGGCCAGACAGGGGGCCCACAGATACGCAGTATTTT. This encodes CASRPDRGPTDTQYF. The genes are TRBV6-5 and TRBJ2-3; 10 nucleotides line up with TRBD1. This CDR3 is built from 15 residues. The ends lost 6 bases at V and 2 bases at J; junction bases unmatched: 5. Germline V gene lookup returns CDR1 MNHEY and CDR2 SVGAGI.